The 17 T cell receptor beta chains below all came from one sample that was sequenced in a study of shared clonotypes between healthy human individuals. Some clones are missing from TCRdb's copy, which holds only in-frame ones; the method was immunoSEQ multiplex PCR. There are about 380,000 clones in the sample; about 96% occur only once, and around 0.29% lies in the top ten. The specimen sequenced was memory CD8+ T cells sorted from blood. Noted subset: CD45RO+ cells pooled with CCR7-negative TemRA cells. The source is a young man in good health.

The rearrangement links TRBV5-6 to TRBJ2-5, with 9 bases identical to TRBD1. V dropped 4 bases and J dropped 4; count of bases not matched to a gene: 17. The CDR3 spans 18 residues. The germline V gene encodes CDR1 SGHDT and CDR2 YYEEEE. The DNA for the CDR3 is TGTGCCAGCAGCACCCAACAGGGGGCCTGGGGCCCCACAGAGACCCAGTACTTC. Translation gives CASSTQQGAWGPTETQYF.

The chain employs TRBV5-6 and TRBJ1-1; 8 bases match TRBD1. The CDR3 has 16 amino acids. The V gene's germline CDR1 is SGHDT and CDR2 YYEEEE. Trimming cost V 5 bases and J 1 base; bases outside gene matches: 10. The CDR3 loop is CASRYRRTGRNTEAFF. The CDR3 DNA reads TGTGCCAGCAGATATAGGAGGACAGGGAGGAACACTGAAGCTTTCTTT.

The CDR3 loop reads CASSPTGRWNQPQHF. CDR3 in DNA: TGTGCCAGTAGTCCAACAGGAAGGTGGAATCAGCCCCAGCATTTT. J is TRBJ1-5 and V is TRBV19; D is perhaps TRBD1 (5 bases). The CDR3 covers 15 residues. In germline, CDR1 is LNHDA, CDR2 SQIVND (reference sequence). Trimming took 5 bases from V and 4 from J, leaving 15 bases between them. Full variable domain (rest looked up from reference TRBV19 and TRBJ1-5): DGGITQSPKYLFRKEGQNVTLSCEQNLNHDAMYWYRQDPGQGLRLIYYSQIVNDFQKGDIAEGYSVSREKKESFPLTVTSAQKNPTAFYLCASSPTGRWNQPQHFGDGTRLSIL.

The V and J genes are TRBV2 and TRBJ1-4; TRBD1 agrees at 11 bases. V was pared by 9 bases and J by 4 bases, with 7 bases of the junction left unmatched. Germline CDR1 reads SNHLY; CDR2 reads FYNNEI. This CDR3 contains 15 residues. CDR3 nucleotide sequence: TGTGCCAGGACTGGACAGGGGGCTGATAATGAAAAACTGTTTTTT. Amino acids: CARTGQGADNEKLFF.

The CDR3 reads CASSIRLNYGYTF. CDR3 coding DNA: TGTGCCAGTAGTATCCGGCTTAACTATGGCTACACCTTC. The chain carries TRBV19 and TRBJ1-2, with unresolved D. In germline, CDR1 is LNHDA, CDR2 SQIVND (reference sequence). Trimming removed 3 bases at V and 1 base at J, with 6 bases between. The CDR3 contains 13 residues.

J is TRBJ2-7 and V is TRBV28; D perhaps matches TRBD1 (7 bases). The CDR3 runs to 16 residues. V lost 6 bases, J lost 0 bases, and 18 bases lay in between. Germline V CDR1 and CDR2: MDHEN, SYDVKM. CDR3 DNA sequence: TGTGCCAGCAGCCCCCTCAGGGGGGTCTTCTCCTACGAGCAGTACTTC. It specifies CASSPLRGVFSYEQYF.

The chain combines TRBV5-1 with TRBJ2-2; 10 nucleotides line up with TRBD2. Germline values: CDR1 SGHRS, CDR2 YFSETQ. Trimming removed 4 bases from V and 4 bases from J; junction bases left unmatched: 7. The CDR3 contains 16 residues. CDR3 sequence: CASSPLAGVVTGELFF. The CDR3 region has the DNA TGCGCCAGCAGCCCTCTAGCGGGAGTGGTCACCGGGGAGCTGTTTTTT.

The V and J genes are TRBV10-2 and TRBJ1-1; D is unresolved. The germline CDR1 and CDR2 sequences are WSHSY and SAAADI. This CDR3 region has 16 residues. Between the trimmed V and J ends, which lost 5 bases and 0 bases, there was a span of 16 bases. CDR3 loop: CASSSPRSGVNTEAFF. The CDR3 nucleotides are TGCGCCAGCAGTAGCCCACGTTCTGGGGTGAACACTGAAGCTTTCTTT.

This CDR3 is CASSLTRDSSYNEQFF. The CDR3 bases are TGTGCCAGCAGCTTAACCCGGGACAGCTCCTACAATGAGCAGTTCTTC. The chain couples TRBV7-3 to TRBJ2-1, with 7 bases matching TRBD1. CDR3 length: 16 residues. V gave up 0 bases and J gave up 0 bases; unmatched junction bases: 2. The germline V gene has CDR1 SGHTA and CDR2 FQGTGA.

The J gene is TRBJ2-3, the V gene TRBV9, with D hard to call. The CDR3 has 13 residues. V gave up 0 bases and J gave up 9 bases, with 11 bases separating them. The V gene's germline CDR1 is SGDLS and CDR2 YYNGEE. CDR3 amino acids: CASSVVSSDTQYF. The CDR3 nucleotides read TGTGCCAGCAGCGTAGTGTCTAGTGACACGCAGTATTTT.

The rearrangement uses TRBV5-5 and TRBJ1-1; possibly TRBD1 for D (6 bases). Germline V lookup: CDR1 SGHKS, CDR2 YYEKEE (reference sequence). V lost 3 bases and J 5 bases, leaving 20 bases between the germline ends. The CDR3 spans 16 residues. The CDR3 reads CASSWGPLYGGTEAFF. CDR3 nucleotide sequence: TGTGCCAGCAGCTGGGGGCCCCTCTACGGGGGGACTGAAGCTTTCTTT.

This chain joins TRBV15 and TRBJ2-3; D may be TRBD2 (6 bases). The germline V gene encodes CDR1 LNHNV and CDR2 YYDKDF (reference sequence). Between the trimmed V and J ends, which lost 5 bases and 6 bases, there was a span of 15 bases. CDR3 size: 14 residues. The CDR3 nucleotides are TGTGCCACCAGCTCCCGTAGCGGTCCGGATACGCAGTATTTT. It specifies CATSSRSGPDTQYF.

This chain links TRBV6-1 with TRBJ2-2; D may be TRBD2 (6 bases). The germline V gene has CDR1 MNHNS and CDR2 SASEGT. The V gene lost 4 bases and the J gene lost 2 bases, with 11 bases spanning the gap. The CDR3 runs to 15 residues. CDR3 DNA sequence: TGTGCCAGCAGTGTGACTAGGCCAAACACCGGGGAGCTGTTTTTT. As protein: CASSVTRPNTGELFF.

The V gene is TRBV10-1, the J gene TRBJ2-1, with D hard to call. Deletions cut 3 bases from V and 0 bases from J, with 9 bases between. The length of the CDR3 is 15 residues. From germline, CDR1 is WNHNN and CDR2 SYGVQD (reference sequence). The CDR3 spells CASSERPVSYNEQFF. DNA of the CDR3: TGCGCCAGCAGTGAAAGGCCCGTCTCCTACAATGAGCAGTTCTTC.

The DNA for the CDR3 is TGTGCCACCAGCAGCCGGGACCGGGATGAAGCTTTCTTT. Protein product: CATSSRDRDEAFF. The V call is TRBV15, the J call TRBJ1-1, with a tentative D call TRBD1 (5 bases). Germline loops: CDR1 LNHNV, CDR2 YYDKDF (reference sequence). V lost 3 bases and J lost 7, with 12 bases in between. The CDR3 is 13 amino acids.

This rearrangement joins TRBV27 to TRBJ2-2, with 9 bases aligning to TRBD2. Germline loops: CDR1 MNHEY, CDR2 SMNVEV (reference sequence). V was pared by 7 bases and J by 2 bases, with 5 bases of the junction left unmatched. The CDR3 length is 15 residues. For the CDR3, the DNA is TGTGCCAGCACCGACCTAGCGGGAAACACCGGGGAGCTGTTTTTT. This sequence encodes CASTDLAGNTGELFF.

This chain uses TRBV10-1 with TRBJ1-6; TRBD1 is a possible D gene (6 bases). The length of the CDR3 is 16 residues. The V gene lost 3 bases and the J gene lost 7 bases, with 16 bases spanning the gap. CDR1 is WNHNN and CDR2 is SYGVQD in the germline V gene (reference sequence). This CDR3 reads CASSEGGGPLNSPLHF. Here the CDR3 DNA reads TGCGCCAGCAGTGAAGGGGGGGGTCCTCTAAATTCACCCCTCCACTTT.